Each of the 20 T cell receptor beta chains below was sequenced from the same sample in a study of blood T cell repertoires in COVID-19. TCRdb's table, derived via immunoSEQ multiplex PCR, lists solely in-frame clones and lacks some. The sample gives approximately 150,000 clones, around nine tenths of which show up once; 2% to 2.5% is in the top ten. Sequenced: peripheral blood. Receptor source: a man in his 70s with active COVID-19.

The V call is TRBV28, the J call TRBJ2-7, with TRBD2 matching over 9 bases. Germline CDR1 and CDR2: MDHEN and SYDVKM. CDR3 length: 15 amino acids. V trimming: 5 bases; J trimming: 2 bases; junction bases outside the gene matches: 7. For the CDR3, the DNA is TGTGCCAGCAGTGGAGCGGGAGGACAAACCTACGAGCAGTACTTC. Its protein is CASSGAGGQTYEQYF.

The chain uses TRBV4-2 and TRBJ2-1; 8 bases are a match to TRBD2. Germline-derived CDR1 and CDR2 are LGHNA and YNFKEQ. V was pared by 3 bases and J by 3 bases, with 7 bases of the junction left unmatched. This CDR3 region has 16 residues. The DNA for the CDR3 is TGTGCCAGCAGCCACCCGGGAGGGAGAAACTACAATGAGCAGTTCTTC. Translation: CASSHPGGRNYNEQFF.

The rearrangement uses TRBV5-1 and TRBJ2-2; 11 bases line up with TRBD1. V was pared by 3 bases and J by 4 bases, with 2 bases of the junction left unmatched. The length of the CDR3 is 15 residues. The germline CDR1 and CDR2 sequences are SGHRS and YFSETQ. CDR3: CASSSGTGGTGELFF. CDR3 in DNA: TGCGCCAGCAGCTCCGGGACAGGGGGCACCGGGGAGCTGTTTTTT.

The chain has TRBV30 and TRBJ2-2, with a possible D match to TRBD2 (5 bases). The CDR3 is made up of 12 amino acids. The germline V gene has CDR1 GTSNPN and CDR2 SVGIG (reference sequence). Trimming removed 5 bases at V and 6 bases at J, with 10 bases between. CDR3 DNA: TGTGCCTGGGAGTACGGGGCCGGGGAGCTGTTTTTT. It yields the protein CAWEYGAGELFF.

In this sample, this clone turned up once. The V call is TRBV29-1, the J call TRBJ2-1; D might be TRBD2 (5 bases). Germline values: CDR1 SQVTM, CDR2 ANQGSEA. V lost 5 bases and J lost 4, with 9 bases in between. This CDR3 contains 12 residues. The CDR3, as DNA: TGCAGCGTTTCTAGCAGATACAATGAGCAGTTCTTC. Translated, it gives CSVSSRYNEQFF.

V and J are TRBV7-9 and TRBJ2-1, with 8 bases fitting TRBD2. The junction had 5 bases not matched to a gene; V was cut back by 8 bases and J by 2 bases. Germline CDR1 SEHNR, CDR2 FQNEAQ (reference sequence). The CDR3 totals 14 residues. CDR3 amino acids: CASRGGAPYNEQFF. The CDR3 DNA reads TGTGCCAGCCGGGGGGGGGCCCCCTACAATGAGCAGTTCTTC.

V and J are TRBV11-3 and TRBJ2-7; possible D gene TRBD1, 5 bases. The V end lost 6 bases, the J end lost 2 bases, and 17 bases lay between the germline ends. CDR3 size: 15 residues. CDR1 SGHNT and CDR2 YENEEA come from the germline V gene. CDR3 nucleotides: TGTGCCAGCAGTAAAGGGGCCGGACGGACCTACGAGCAGTACTTC. It codes for CASSKGAGRTYEQYF. Together with reference TRBV11-3 and TRBJ2-7, the CDR3 gives the full variable domain: EAGVVQSPRYKIIEKKQPVAFWCNPISGHNTLYWYLQNLGQGPELLIRYENEEAVDDSQLPKDRFSAERLKGVDSTLKIQPAELGDSAVYLCASSKGAGRTYEQYFGPGTRLTVT.

The J gene is TRBJ1-1, the V gene TRBV9; perhaps TRBD1 as D (6 bases). V was shortened by 4 bases and J by 5 bases, with 18 bases between the two germline ends. This CDR3 is 15 amino acids long. Germline values: CDR1 SGDLS, CDR2 YYNGEE. CDR3 protein: CASSFAGGGVTEAFF. The CDR3 DNA is TGTGCCAGCAGCTTCGCGGGAGGGGGAGTTACTGAAGCTTTCTTT.

The V call is TRBV19, the J call TRBJ1-5, with 8 bases identical to TRBD1. V lost 1 base and J lost 2; bases outside the gene matches: 7. Germline CDR1 reads LNHDA; CDR2 reads SQIVND (reference sequence). The CDR3 is made up of 17 amino acids. The CDR3 DNA follows: TGTGCCAGTAGTATAGGGACAGGGAATTTAGGCAATCAGCCCCAGCATTTT. It is translated as CASSIGTGNLGNQPQHF.

The chain is built from TRBV28 and TRBJ1-4; D gene uncertain. The germline V and J ends were trimmed by 6 bases and 14 bases, with 22 bases remaining between them. Looked up from germline, CDR1 is MDHEN and CDR2 is SYDVKM. The CDR3 loop spans 14 amino acids. The CDR3 bases are TGTGCCAGCAGCTTCCGAGGGTTTGACGGCCGGCTGTTTTTT. The encoded protein is CASSFRGFDGRLFF.

Here the CDR3 DNA reads TGTGCCAGCAAAAAGACTAGCGGGCAATCCTACAATGAGCAGTTCTTC. Translating it yields CASKKTSGQSYNEQFF. The chain recombines TRBV28 with TRBJ2-1; 10 positions match TRBD2. CDR1 MDHEN and CDR2 SYDVKM come from the germline V gene. The CDR3 is 16 residues long. After removal of 7 bases from V and 1 base from J, the junction contained 7 bases not matched to a gene.

This chain links TRBV24-1 with TRBJ2-1; the match to TRBD1 covers 12 bases. This CDR3 has 16 amino acids. Germline V gene sequence: CDR1 KGHDR, CDR2 SFDVKD. The V and J ends lost 3 bases and 7 bases, in that order; junction bases with no gene match: 6. The CDR3 loop is CATSDPGQGAPNEQFF. CDR3 coding DNA: TGTGCCACCAGTGATCCGGGACAGGGGGCACCAAATGAGCAGTTCTTC.

The rearrangement joins TRBV6-1 to TRBJ1-5; TRBD1 aligns across 10 bases. The CDR3 is 18 residues long. The junction had 9 bases not matched to a gene; V was cut back by 2 bases and J by 2 bases. Germline CDR1 reads MNHNS; CDR2 reads SASEGT. In DNA, the CDR3 is TGTGCCAGCAGTGAAACCCGACAGGGGGCGCGAGGCAATCAGCCCCAGCATTTT. As protein: CASSETRQGARGNQPQHF.

The chain couples TRBV7-3 to TRBJ2-3; 12 nucleotides line up with TRBD2. CDR3 length: 15 residues. V lost 4 bases and J lost 4; bases outside the gene matches: 3. Per germline, CDR1 SGHTA and CDR2 FQGTGA. This chain's CDR3 is CASSSGTSGSDTQYF. The CDR3 nucleotides read TGTGCCAGCAGCTCCGGGACTAGCGGGTCAGATACGCAGTATTTT.

The gene calls are TRBV12-3 or TRBV12-4 and TRBJ1-1; no clear D gene. With 2 bases removed from V and 7 bases from J, the gap between germline ends came to 11 bases. This CDR3 has 13 residues. CDR3 sequence (DNA): TGTGCCAGCAGTTTATCTTCCGGGAGTGAAGCTTTCTTT. Translating it yields CASSLSSGSEAFF.

V is TRBV6-5 and J is TRBJ1-4, with 7 bases lining up with TRBD1. The CDR3 extends over 15 amino acids. V lost 5 bases to trimming and J lost 6 bases; unmatched junction nucleotides: 9. CDR1 is MNHEY, CDR2 SVGAGI, per germline. The CDR3 reads CASSPMTGSYEKLFF. CDR3 sequence (DNA): TGTGCCAGCAGTCCTATGACAGGGAGTTATGAAAAACTGTTTTTT.

The chain carries TRBV2 and TRBJ2-7; 9 bases agree with TRBD2. CDR3 length: 14 amino acids. V gave up 6 bases and J gave up 1 base; unmatched junction bases: 4. Germline V gene data show CDR1 as SNHLY and CDR2 as FYNNEI. DNA for the CDR3: TGTGCCAGCAGAAGACTAGCGGATTCCTACGAGCAGTACTTC. Translated: CASRRLADSYEQYF.

This rearrangement joins TRBV30 to TRBJ1-3, with D tentatively TRBD1 (5 bases). Trimming removed 0 bases at V and 2 bases at J, with 17 bases between. Looked up from germline, CDR1 is GTSNPN and CDR2 is SVGIG (reference sequence). This CDR3 comprises 17 residues. The CDR3 protein is CAWSVFPLGQTGNTIYF. Written as DNA, the CDR3 is TGTGCCTGGAGTGTATTCCCCCTGGGGCAAACTGGAAACACCATATATTTT. The entire variable domain, with the rest obtained from reference TRBV30 and TRBJ1-3, is as follows: SQTIHQWPATLVQPVGSPLSLECTVEGTSNPNLYWYRQAAGRGLQLLFYSVGIGQISSEVPQNLSASRPQDRQFILSSKKLLLSDSGFYLCAWSVFPLGQTGNTIYFGEGSWLTVV.

V usage is TRBV27 and J usage is TRBJ1-6; the match to TRBD1 covers 7 bases. The CDR3 contains 14 residues. V was clipped by 6 bases and J by 9 bases; unmatched bases: 8. CDR1 and CDR2 from the germline V gene are MNHEY and SMNVEV (reference sequence). CDR3 sequence reads: CASRLDRVGSPLHF. CDR3 bases: TGTGCCAGCAGATTAGACAGGGTTGGTTCACCCCTCCACTTT.

This clone appeared once. This chain links TRBV24-1 with TRBJ2-2; no clear D. The CDR3 spans 16 residues. The V and J ends lost 4 bases and 5 bases respectively, with 16 bases between them. Germline V gene sequence: CDR1 KGHDR, CDR2 SFDVKD. The CDR3 loop is CATSDPRPGWTGELFF. CDR3 in DNA: TGTGCCACCAGTGACCCCCGACCCGGGTGGACCGGGGAGCTGTTTTTT.